The clone carrying this TCR beta chain occurred once. This record comes from a study of control samples from healthy donors and cancer patients. The data were produced by immunoSEQ multiplex PCR, yet TCRdb's version contains in-frame clones alone and is incomplete. The sample consists of 150,000 or so clones, approximately 94% of them appearing once. Germline V gene lookup returns CDR1 SGHVS and CDR2 FNYEAQ. CDR3 length equals 13 residues. Trimming took 3 bases from V and 7 from J, leaving 10 bases between them. The material sequenced was blood. J is TRBJ2-1 and V is TRBV7-6, with D hard to call. The sequence was obtained from a man aged 18 to 35 in good health. The chain's CDR3 is CASSFLGRNEQFF. The CDR3 DNA reads as TGTGCCAGCAGCTTTCTAGGACGGAATGAGCAGTTCTTC.